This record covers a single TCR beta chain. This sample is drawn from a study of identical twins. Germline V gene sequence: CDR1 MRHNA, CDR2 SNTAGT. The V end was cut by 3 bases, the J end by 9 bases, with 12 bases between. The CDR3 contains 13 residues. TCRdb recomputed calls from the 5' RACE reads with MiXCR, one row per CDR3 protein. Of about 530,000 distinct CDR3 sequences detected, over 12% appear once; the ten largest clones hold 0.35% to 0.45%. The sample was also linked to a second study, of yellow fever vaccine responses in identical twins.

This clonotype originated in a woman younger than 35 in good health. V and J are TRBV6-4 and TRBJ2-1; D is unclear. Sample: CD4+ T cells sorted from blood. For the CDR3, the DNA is TGTGCCAGCAGTGAGAGTGAGTTTGCTGAGCAGTTCTTC. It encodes CASSESEFAEQFF.